These 23 T cell receptor beta chains were all obtained from the same sample, sequenced in a study of tumor-infiltrating lymphocytes in oesophageal squamous cell carcinoma. One entry per CDR3 protein results from TCRdb running MiXCR on the PCR reads. The sample lists 10,000 to 15,000 distinct CDR3 sequences, around 56% occurring once. The sample taken for sequencing was esophageal tumor tissue. Receptor source: a female donor with esophageal squamous cell carcinoma.

The chain employs TRBV7-9 and TRBJ2-5; TRBD2 matches at 11 bases. The J call is in doubt because the DNA end fits TRBJ2-1 better. The CDR3 covers 15 residues. The germline V gene encodes CDR1 SEHNR and CDR2 FQNEAQ (reference sequence). The CDR3 DNA reads as TGTGCCAGCACGTCTAGCGGGAGGAGTTACAATGAGCAGTTCTTC. It specifies CASTSSGRSYNEQFF.

This clonotype was counted ten times or more. J is TRBJ2-1 and V is TRBV27, with a weak D call TRBD1 (5 bases). The J call could be wrong; TRBJ2-7 is a better fit for the DNA end. The CDR3 is 13 residues long. Germline CDR1 is MNHEY and CDR2 is SMNVEV (reference sequence). The CDR3 region has the DNA TGTGCCAGCAGTTTATTGGGTAAGGGGGAGCAGTACTTC. This sequence encodes CASSLLGKGEQYF.

This clonotype has a single count. The rearrangement uses TRBV20-1 and TRBJ2-1, with D perhaps TRBD1 (6 bases). Trimming removed 6 bases from V and 1 base from J, with 10 bases in between. CDR1 and CDR2 from the germline V gene are DFQATT and SNEGSKA (reference sequence). CDR3 length equals 13 residues. As DNA, the CDR3 is TGCAGTGCCACACAGGGATCCTACAATGAGCAGTTCTTC. It codes for CSATQGSYNEQFF.

V usage is TRBV7-2 and J usage is TRBJ2-7, with TRBD2 as a possible D gene (5 bases). V was pared by 4 bases and J by 3 bases, with 16 bases between. CDR3 length: 15 amino acids. Germline V gene data show CDR1 as SGHTA and CDR2 as FQGNSA. The CDR3 nucleotides read TGTGCCAGCAGCTACCCTGAGGGATCAGGCTACGAGCAGTACTTC. Translation gives CASSYPEGSGYEQYF. The full variable domain, rest sourced from reference TRBV7-2 and TRBJ2-7, is GAGVSQSPSNKVTEKGKDVELRCDPISGHTALYWYRQSLGQGLEFLIYFQGNSAPDKSGLPSDRFSAERTGGSVSTLTIQRTQQEDSAVYLCASSYPEGSGYEQYFGPGTRLTVT.

The rearrangement uses TRBV14 and TRBJ2-3; D is undetermined. Trimming left V 4 bases short and J 2 bases short, with 10 bases between. The CDR3 extends over 14 amino acids. CDR1 and CDR2 (germline): SGHDN, FVKESK. The CDR3 DNA reads as TGTGCCAGCAGCCGCCAACAATACACAGATACGCAGTATTTT. It codes for CASSRQQYTDTQYF.

The V gene is TRBV7-6, the J gene TRBJ2-7; 13 positions agree with TRBD2. Trimming removed 4 bases from V and 4 bases from J; junction bases left unmatched: 10. The CDR3 covers 17 residues. In germline, CDR1 is SGHVS, CDR2 FNYEAQ. The CDR3: CASSSGLAGEVGYEQYF. Here the CDR3 DNA reads TGTGCCAGCAGCTCCGGACTAGCGGGAGAAGTGGGGTACGAGCAGTACTTC. The variable domain in full, with the rest retrieved from reference TRBV7-6 and TRBJ2-7, is GAGVSQSPRYKVTKRGQDVALRCDPISGHVSLYWYRQALGQGPEFLTYFNYEAQQDKSGLPNDRFSAERPEGSISTLTIQRTEQRDSAMYRCASSSGLAGEVGYEQYFGPGTRLTVT.

The V call is TRBV7-2, the J call TRBJ1-2; possible D gene TRBD1, 5 bases. CDR3 length: 12 residues. Germline CDR1 and CDR2: SGHTA and FQGNSA. Deletions cut 3 bases from V and 5 bases from J, with 7 bases between. The CDR3 here is CASSLGPYGYTF. In nucleotides, the CDR3 is TGTGCCAGCAGCTTGGGACCTTATGGCTACACCTTC.

In regard to this clonotype: The conserved phenylalanine or tryptophan normally closing the CDR3 is absent here, so this likely arose from a read error. No DNA is shown, since the ends of the CDR3 on it are uncertain; the CDR3 is the one TCRdb lists. The rearrangement links TRBV7-9 to TRBJ2-5; the table's D call, TRBD2, has no DNA check behind it. Germline CDR1 and CDR2: SEHNR and FQNEAQ (reference sequence). Both ends counted, the CDR3 spans 14 residues. The CDR3 region is CASSLTDSPLHFGN.

This clonotype has more than one count but fewer than ten. This chain joins TRBV6-6 and TRBJ1-1; D is perhaps TRBD1 (5 bases). Germline CDR1 reads MNHNY; CDR2 reads SVGAGI (reference sequence). CDR3 length: 12 amino acids. Trimming took off 2 bases at V and 7 bases at J, with 8 bases between the two ends. CDR3 region: CASSYIGDEAFF. The CDR3 bases are TGTGCCAGCAGTTACATAGGGGATGAAGCTTTCTTT.

By share, this clonotype ranks as medium-sized. The chain links TRBV28 to TRBJ1-1; maybe TRBD1 (6 bases). Germline V CDR1 and CDR2: MDHEN, SYDVKM. This CDR3 is built from 11 residues. V lost 10 bases and J lost 6, with 12 bases in between. CDR3 DNA sequence: TGTGCCACCAGGGGACGCCCTGAAGCTTTCTTT. This translates into CATRGRPEAFF.

The chain is built from TRBV7-2 and TRBJ1-5; no firm D call. The CDR3 has 13 residues. The V and J ends lost 1 base and 10 bases respectively, with 11 bases between them. Germline assignment: CDR1 SGHTA and CDR2 FQGNSA. The CDR3: CASSLDFVGPQHF. CDR3 bases: TGTGCCAGCAGCTTAGATTTTGTTGGACCCCAGCATTTT.

In its sample, this clonotype ranks as medium-sized. This chain connects TRBV12-3 or TRBV12-4 to TRBJ2-1; D may match TRBD1 or TRBD2 (6 bases each). The CDR3 length is 14 residues. V dropped 6 bases and J dropped 6 bases, with 15 bases sitting between them. CDR3 loop: CASSPQGGINEQFF. The CDR3 bases are TGTGCCAGCAGCCCACAGGGAGGAATCAATGAGCAGTTCTTC.

This clonotype turned up a few times. Here the CDR3 omits its conserved ending phenylalanine or tryptophan, so a read error is the likely source. No DNA is shown, since the ends of the CDR3 on it are uncertain; the CDR3 is the one TCRdb lists. The chain carries TRBV7-9 and TRBJ2-5; whether TRBD1, the table's D call, matches the DNA was not checked. The CDR3 is 15 amino acids long, termini counted. The germline V gene has CDR1 SEHNR and CDR2 FQNEAQ (reference sequence). The CDR3 region is CASSPLNSYEQYFGA.

The sample holds many counts of this clonotype. It is unclear where the CDR3 begins or ends on the DNA, so no DNA is shown, and the CDR3 is as TCRdb lists it. The chain is built from TRBV7-9 and TRBJ2-6; no check of the table's D call, TRBD2, against the DNA was made. Germline CDR1 and CDR2: SEHNR and FQNEAQ (reference sequence). Counting both end residues, the CDR3 totals 15 amino acids. This CDR3 is CASSRRTSMRAVLRF.

The table lists this clonotype with a few counts. A much larger clone differs by one base, so this may be a read error. V and J are TRBV28 and TRBJ2-5; 12 bases match TRBD2. V lost 6 bases to trimming and J lost 11 bases; unmatched junction nucleotides: 13. The CDR3 contains 15 residues. Germline V gene sequence: CDR1 MDHEN, CDR2 SYDVKM. The CDR3 DNA follows: TGTGCCAGCAGACAGCTAGCGGGGGGGGCCAATGAGCAGTACTTC. Its protein is CASRQLAGGANEQYF.

This clonotype came up a few times. The V and J genes are TRBV30 and TRBJ2-7, with TRBD2 matching 8 bases. Germline V lookup: CDR1 GTSNPN, CDR2 SVGIG (reference sequence). V gave up 8 bases and J gave up 3 bases; unmatched junction bases: 18. The CDR3 has 16 residues. The CDR3 spells CAGRRGVAGIFYEQYF. In DNA form, the CDR3 reads TGTGCCGGCCGGCGTGGGGTAGCGGGAATTTTCTACGAGCAGTACTTC.

The chain recombines TRBV7-4 with TRBJ2-5; 12 nucleotides agree with TRBD2. The DNA matches TRBJ2-1 better at its end, which makes the J call doubtful. CDR3 length: 15 residues. Germline CDR1 SGHVT, CDR2 SQSDAQ. This chain's CDR3 is CASSRGLAGYNEQFF. CDR3 DNA: TGTGCCAGCAGCAGGGGACTAGCGGGTTACAATGAGCAGTTCTTC.

This clonotype was recorded at least ten times. The rearrangement joins TRBV9 to TRBJ2-5, with 12 bases lining up with TRBD2. CDR3 length: 17 amino acids. Germline V gene lookup returns CDR1 SGDLS and CDR2 YYNGEE. The V segment lost 3 bases and the J segment 4 bases; nucleotides outside the gene matches: 10. This CDR3 reads CASSAGELAGGIETQYF. CDR3 DNA sequence: TGTGCCAGCAGCGCGGGTGAGCTAGCGGGAGGGATAGAGACCCAGTACTTC.

In this sample, this clonotype turned up many times. V usage is TRBV4-1 and J usage is TRBJ1-2; TRBD1 aligns across 10 bases. Germline V CDR1 and CDR2: MGHRA, YSYEKL. This CDR3 is built from 15 residues. The V segment lost 1 base and the J segment 4 bases; nucleotides outside the gene matches: 3. The CDR3 coding sequence is TGCGCCAGCAGCCAAGGGACAGGGGGATTCTATGGCTACACCTTC. Its translation: CASSQGTGGFYGYTF.

The J gene is TRBJ2-2, the V gene TRBV7-4, with 7 bases aligning to TRBD1. CDR3 length equals 16 residues. Germline CDR1 and CDR2: SGHVT and SQSDAQ. Unmatched junction bases numbered 9, after V lost 1 base and J lost 7 bases. DNA for the CDR3: TGTGCCAGCAGCTTAGGAGGGGGCGCGTTCGACGGGGAGCTGTTTTTT. This gives the protein CASSLGGGAFDGELFF.

The rearrangement uses TRBV28 and TRBJ1-1; the match to TRBD1 covers 7 bases. CDR1 and CDR2 (germline): MDHEN, SYDVKM. The CDR3 is 12 amino acids. The DNA of the CDR3 is TGTGGCACGGGCAGGGGGGTCACTGAAGCTTTCTTT. This gives the protein CGTGRGVTEAFF.

The V call is TRBV7-8, the J call TRBJ1-6; D ambiguous. The length of the CDR3 is 15 residues. Trimming took 2 bases from V and 4 from J, leaving 9 bases between them. Germline values: CDR1 SGHVS, CDR2 FQNEAQ. CDR3 residues: CASSLKDLYNSPLHF. DNA of the CDR3: TGTGCCAGCAGCTTAAAGGACCTTTATAATTCACCCCTCCACTTT.

This chain joins TRBV5-4 and TRBJ2-7, with 7 positions matching TRBD1. The CDR3 runs 18 residues. Germline V gene data show CDR1 as SGHNT and CDR2 as YYREEE (reference sequence). Germline trimming cut 0 bases from V and 3 bases from J; bases unmatched to any gene: 15. The DNA of the CDR3 is TGTGCCAGCAGCTTGGGGGTCGCGGGCCAGGGGGTGGGCTACGAGCAGTACTTC. Its translation: CASSLGVAGQGVGYEQYF.